Shown below are 2 T cell receptor beta chains from a single sample sequenced in a study of Tregs in tolerant kidney transplant recipients. Measured with immunoSEQ multiplex PCR; TCRdb has only the in-frame clones, and not every one. The sample yields 50,000 to 75,000 clones, 98% seen once. The material was Tregs from blood, obtained before the transplant. The receptors shown here come from a human donor who received a combined kidney and bone marrow transplant.

The chain couples TRBV30 to TRBJ2-3; no clear D gene. The CDR3 has 15 amino acids. From germline, CDR1 is GTSNPN and CDR2 SVGIG (reference sequence). V was clipped by 0 bases and J by 6 bases, with 16 bases between them. CDR3 sequence: CAWSVFVGSLDTQYF. The DNA for the CDR3 is TGTGCCTGGAGTGTTTTTGTCGGTTCGTTGGATACGCAGTATTTT.

J is TRBJ2-5 and V is TRBV18; 8 bases fit TRBD2. CDR1 and CDR2 from the germline V gene are KGHSH and LQKENI. Trimming cost V 2 bases and J 5 bases; bases outside gene matches: 7. The CDR3 is 15 amino acids. CDR3 sequence: CASSPFRGGKETQYF. DNA of the CDR3: TGTGCCAGCTCACCATTCCGCGGGGGGAAGGAGACCCAGTACTTC. The entire variable domain, with the rest obtained from reference TRBV18 and TRBJ2-5, is as follows: NAGVMQNPRHLVRRRGQEARLRCSPMKGHSHVYWYRQLPEEGLKFMVYLQKENIIDESGMPKERFSAEFPKEGPSILRIQQVVRGDSAAYFCASSPFRGGKETQYFGPGTRLLVL.